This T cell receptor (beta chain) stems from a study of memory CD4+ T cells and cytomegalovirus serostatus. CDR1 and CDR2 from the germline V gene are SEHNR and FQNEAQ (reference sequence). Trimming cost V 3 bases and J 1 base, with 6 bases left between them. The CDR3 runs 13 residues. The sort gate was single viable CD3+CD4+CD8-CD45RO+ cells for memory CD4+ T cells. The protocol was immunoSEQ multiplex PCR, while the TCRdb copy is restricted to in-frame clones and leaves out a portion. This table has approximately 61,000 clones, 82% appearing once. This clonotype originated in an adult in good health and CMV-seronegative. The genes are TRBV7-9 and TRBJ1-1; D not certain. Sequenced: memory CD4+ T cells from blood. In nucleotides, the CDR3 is TGTGCCAGCAGCTTGGACCAGAACACTGAAGCTTTCTTT. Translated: CASSLDQNTEAFF.